One sample yielded the 27 T cell receptor beta chains listed below, sequenced in a study of CD8+CD57+ T cells in acquired aplastic anemia. CD8+CD57+ cell expansion, shown by flow cytometry, had occurred in the patients selected for sequencing. Genomic DNA constituted the template upon which TCR beta VDJ and CDR3 profiling was performed. TCRdb re-analysed the reads in MiXCR, keeping a single row per CDR3 protein. This sample has roughly 170,000 distinct CDR3 sequences, with 48% found just once. Source material: sorted CD4+, CD8+, or CD8+CD57+ T cells (not recorded which) from PBMCs. The receptors derive from a human donor with aplastic anemia.

This clonotype came up once. The rearrangement joins TRBV20-1 to TRBJ2-3; D possibly corresponds to TRBD2 (6 bases). Germline-derived CDR1 and CDR2 are DFQATT and SNEGSKA (reference sequence). This CDR3 spans 17 amino acids. Trimming took 5 bases from V and 2 from J, leaving 23 bases between them. The CDR3, as DNA: TGCAGTGCTCGAAACTTTCTAGCGAGGGGACTCACAGATACGCAGTATTTT. Protein: CSARNFLARGLTDTQYF.

Remarks on this clonotype: A clone one base away is much larger, so this may be a read error. V gene TRBV5-1 combines with J gene TRBJ2-1; D perhaps matches TRBD2 (6 bases). The CDR3 runs 16 residues. The V and J ends lost 1 base and 4 bases respectively, with 15 bases between them. Per the germline V gene, CDR1 is SGHRS and CDR2 is YFSETQ. CDR3 residues: CASSLLPSDKYNEQFF. The CDR3 nucleotides are TGCGCCAGCAGCTTGTTACCTAGCGATAAGTACAATGAGCAGTTCTTC.

V and J are TRBV7-6 and TRBJ2-2, with D perhaps assigned TRBD1 or TRBD2 (5 bases each). CDR1 and CDR2 (germline): SGHVS, FNYEAQ. The CDR3 covers 13 residues. V was cut by 4 bases and J by 6 bases, with 9 bases left in between. The CDR3 loop is CASSYGAAGELFF. In nucleotides, the CDR3 is TGTGCCAGCAGCTACGGGGCCGCCGGGGAGCTGTTTTTT.

The table lists this clonotype with many counts. This chain uses TRBV19 with TRBJ1-4, with D unresolved. The length of the CDR3 is 14 residues. In germline, CDR1 is LNHDA, CDR2 SQIVND (reference sequence). V shed 5 bases and J shed 6 bases, with 13 bases lying between them. CDR3 protein: CASSPQVGDEKLFF. As DNA, the CDR3 is TGTGCCAGTAGTCCCCAGGTCGGGGATGAAAAACTGTTTTTT.

This clonotype was observed at least ten times. The chain combines TRBV24-1 with TRBJ2-2; the D gene could be TRBD1 or TRBD2 (5 bases each). Trimming shortened V by 1 base and J by 0 bases, and 11 bases separated the two germline ends. CDR3 length equals 17 residues. Germline V gene lookup returns CDR1 KGHDR and CDR2 SFDVKD. CDR3 region: CATSDFGMGPNTGELFF. CDR3 sequence (DNA): TGTGCCACCAGTGATTTCGGGATGGGACCGAACACCGGGGAGCTGTTTTTT.

The V gene is TRBV10-3, the J gene TRBJ2-7; the D is unclear. Germline CDR1 reads ENHRY; CDR2 reads SYGVKD. V was shortened by 0 bases and J by 4 bases, with 4 bases between the two germline ends. CDR3 length: 12 amino acids. DNA of the CDR3: TGTGCCATCAGTGAGTCCTGGTACGAGCAGTACTTC. It is translated as CAISESWYEQYF.

The chain uses TRBV7-6 and TRBJ1-6, with D unresolved. CDR1 and CDR2 (germline): SGHVS, FNYEAQ. This CDR3 has 13 residues. Trimming removed 3 bases at V and 8 bases at J, with 8 bases between. The CDR3 DNA reads TGTGCCAGCAGCTTCTCGGAGGATTCACCCCTCCACTTT. Protein: CASSFSEDSPLHF.

The chain employs TRBV4-1 and TRBJ2-7; 13 bases align to TRBD2. V gave up 5 bases and J gave up 9 bases; unmatched junction bases: 10. The CDR3 covers 15 residues. Germline V CDR1 and CDR2: MGHRA, YSYEKL. This CDR3 reads CASSWERTSGGGQYF. CDR3 coding DNA: TGCGCCAGCAGCTGGGAAAGGACTAGCGGGGGAGGGCAGTACTTC.

This clonotype was recorded at least ten times. V usage is TRBV4-2 and J usage is TRBJ1-1, with D possibly TRBD1 on 5 matching bases. The CDR3 has 16 residues. Germline V gene sequence: CDR1 LGHNA, CDR2 YNFKEQ. The ends were cut back, 3 bases at V and 10 bases at J, with 24 bases in the middle. This CDR3 reads CASSHLTREGPELAFF. In DNA form, the CDR3 reads TGTGCCAGCAGCCACCTTACCCGGGAGGGACCTGAGTTAGCTTTCTTT.

This chain uses TRBV2 with TRBJ1-2, with D possibly matching TRBD1 (5 bases). V lost 7 bases to trimming and J lost 5 bases, with 14 bases between them. Germline V gene sequence: CDR1 SNHLY, CDR2 FYNNEI. The CDR3 sequence is 13 residues long. CDR3 nucleotide sequence: TGTGCCAGCAATCCGGGACGGGGATATGGCTACACCTTC. Its protein product is CASNPGRGYGYTF.

This clonotype was counted many times. This chain uses TRBV30 with TRBJ1-6; 10 bases are shared with TRBD1. CDR3 length: 13 residues. The germline gives CDR1 GTSNPN, CDR2 SVGIG (reference sequence). J was trimmed by 9 bases and V by 7 bases; bases with no gene match: 6. CDR3 DNA: TGTGCCTTTCGACAGGGGGCTGGTTCACCCCTCCACTTT. It codes for CAFRQGAGSPLHF.

Many counts were recorded for this clonotype. The chain is built from TRBV9 and TRBJ1-5, with D maybe TRBD1 (5 bases). The germline CDR1 and CDR2 sequences are SGDLS and YYNGEE. The CDR3 totals 15 residues. Trimming removed 4 bases from V and 4 bases from J, with 15 bases in between. Here the CDR3 reads CASSTSGDENQPQHF. The CDR3 DNA reads TGTGCCAGCAGCACCTCCGGGGACGAAAATCAGCCCCAGCATTTT. The full variable domain, its missing parts supplied by reference TRBV9 and TRBJ1-5, is DSGVTQTPKHLITATGQRVTLRCSPRSGDLSVYWYQQSLDQGLQFLIQYYNGEERAKGNILERFSAQQFPDLHSELNLSSLELGDSALYFCASSTSGDENQPQHFGDGTRLSIL.

This clonotype was detected only a few times. The chain combines TRBV5-1 with TRBJ1-1, with D hard to call. This CDR3 comprises 13 residues. The V end lost 2 bases, the J end lost 2 bases, and 7 bases lay between the germline ends. Germline CDR1 and CDR2: SGHRS and YFSETQ. The DNA for the CDR3 is TGCGCCAGCAGCTTTCGGACTAACACTGAAGCTTTCTTT. This codes for CASSFRTNTEAFF.

This chain's CDR3 is CASSLLPDTGELFF. Written as DNA, the CDR3 is TGTGCCAGCAGCTTATTGCCGGACACCGGGGAGCTGTTTTTT. The V gene is TRBV7-6, the J gene TRBJ2-2; no clear D gene. Germline V gene data show CDR1 as SGHVS and CDR2 as FNYEAQ. This CDR3 region has 14 residues. The germline V and J ends were trimmed by 2 bases and 3 bases, with 7 bases remaining between them.

Many counts were recorded for this clonotype. The V and J genes are TRBV14 and TRBJ1-1; TRBD1 might be the D (6 bases). Germline V gives CDR1 SGHDN, CDR2 FVKESK. CDR3 length: 18 residues. V was trimmed by 2 bases and J by 1 base, leaving 20 bases between them. CDR3 sequence (DNA): TGTGCCAGCAGCCAATCCCATACAGGGCCCGGGAGGAACACTGAAGCTTTCTTT. Translation: CASSQSHTGPGRNTEAFF.

Of note for this clonotype: As the CDR3 is not closed by the conserved phenylalanine or tryptophan, this likely results from a read error. The chain combines TRBV20-1 with TRBJ2-5, with 8 bases that match TRBD2. The CDR3 contains 16 residues. V lost 5 bases and J lost 9; bases outside the gene matches: 20. Germline V lookup: CDR1 DFQATT, CDR2 SNEGSKA (reference sequence). In DNA form, the CDR3 reads TGCAGTGCTCAGGGTTCAGCGGGGGTGTCGCGTGAGGCCCAGTACCTC. It specifies CSAQGSAGVSREAQYL.

V is TRBV20-1 and J is TRBJ2-7, with D possibly TRBD1 on 6 matching bases. Germline loops: CDR1 DFQATT, CDR2 SNEGSKA (reference sequence). The V and J ends lost 3 bases and 4 bases respectively, with 16 bases between them. This CDR3 comprises 14 residues. CDR3 residues: CSASPQDRPYEQYF. The CDR3 DNA reads as TGCAGTGCTAGTCCCCAGGACAGACCGTACGAGCAGTACTTC.

V gene TRBV10-3 combines with J gene TRBJ2-6, with D unresolved. The CDR3 is 17 amino acids. Germline assignment: CDR1 ENHRY and CDR2 SYGVKD. V lost 4 bases, J lost 0 bases, and 13 bases lay in between. DNA of the CDR3: TGTGCCATCAGTGCCGTGGGTCCAACCTCTGGGGCCAACGTCCTGACTTTC. It is translated as CAISAVGPTSGANVLTF.

With respect to this clonotype: The junction differs from germline at one of its ends, possibly a read error. V gene TRBV10-3 combines with J gene TRBJ1-1; D is possibly TRBD1 (5 bases). Germline CDR1 and CDR2: ENHRY and SYGVKD. This CDR3 is built from 13 residues. CDR3 loop: CAGSPTQGEAGRF. CDR3 nucleotides: TGTGCCGGTTCGCCGACGCAGGGTGAGGCGGGTAGGTTT.

This clonotype was seen a handful of times. This may arise from a read error, as a much more abundant clone is one base away. The chain joins TRBV6-1 to TRBJ1-3; D may be TRBD1 (5 bases). Per the germline V gene, CDR1 is MNHNS and CDR2 is SASEGT. The CDR3 has 13 residues. The CDR3, as DNA: TGTGCCAGCACCCAAGCGGGGGGAAACGCCATATATTTT. It encodes CASTQAGGNAIYF.

The CDR3 sequence is CASRTPSGRTISRDEQFF. Here the CDR3 DNA reads TGTGCCAGCAGAACTCCTAGCGGGAGGACCATAAGTAGGGATGAGCAGTTCTTC. J is TRBJ2-1 and V is TRBV2, with TRBD2 matching over 11 bases. J was trimmed by 8 bases and V by 6 bases; bases with no gene match: 18. This CDR3 is built from 18 residues. The V gene's germline CDR1 is SNHLY and CDR2 FYNNEI.

Regarding this clonotype: Compared with germline, one end of the junction differs, possibly owing to a read error. V usage is TRBV11-1 and J usage is TRBJ2-7; 13 bases map to TRBD2. The CDR3 loop spans 16 amino acids. Looked up from germline, CDR1 is SGHAT and CDR2 is FQDESV (reference sequence). The CDR3 spells CASSVAGTSGENEQYF. For the CDR3, the DNA is TGTGCCAGCAGCGTAGCGGGGACTAGCGGGGAAAACGAGCAGTACTTC.

This clonotype was seen only a few times. The V call is TRBV20-1, the J call TRBJ1-5, with 8 bases aligning to TRBD1. V was pared by 5 bases and J by 5 bases, with 5 bases of the junction left unmatched. The germline V gene has CDR1 DFQATT and CDR2 SNEGSKA (reference sequence). The CDR3 loop spans 13 amino acids. This chain's CDR3 is CSALTGGHQPQHF. DNA of the CDR3: TGCAGTGCTTTAACAGGGGGGCATCAGCCCCAGCATTTT.

The CDR3 DNA sequence: TGTGCCAGCAGCTTAAAGGCGGGTTACACAGATACGCAGTATTTT. Encoded protein: CASSLKAGYTDTQYF. The genes are TRBV13 and TRBJ2-3, with a tentative D call TRBD2 (5 bases). The CDR3 extends over 15 amino acids. Germline CDR1 and CDR2: PRHDT and FYEKMQ (reference sequence). V dropped 2 bases and J dropped 2 bases, with 11 bases sitting between them.

This clonotype was counted at least ten times. The chain's CDR3 is CASSPQGAGNSPLHF. The CDR3 DNA is TGTGCCAGCAGCCCACAGGGGGCGGGGAATTCACCCCTCCACTTT. V usage is TRBV7-6 and J usage is TRBJ1-6, with 9 bases identical to TRBD1. The V segment lost 5 bases and the J segment 7 bases; nucleotides outside the gene matches: 6. The CDR3 runs to 15 residues. Germline values: CDR1 SGHVS, CDR2 FNYEAQ.

The CDR3 nucleotides read TGTGCCAGTAACGTTCCGAGTCAGCCCCAGCATTTT. Amino acids: CASNVPSQPQHF. The genes are TRBV19 and TRBJ1-5; D remains unclear. Germline V gives CDR1 LNHDA, CDR2 SQIVND (reference sequence). V lost 7 bases and J 6 bases, leaving 10 bases between the germline ends. The CDR3 extends over 12 amino acids. The full variable domain, in which reference TRBV19 and TRBJ1-5 provide the parts outside the CDR3, is DGGITQSPKYLFRKEGQNVTLSCEQNLNHDAMYWYRQDPGQGLRLIYYSQIVNDFQKGDIAEGYSVSREKKESFPLTVTSAQKNPTAFYLCASNVPSQPQHFGDGTRLSIL.

This clonotype was recorded only once. This chain uses TRBV20-1 with TRBJ1-2; 7 bases agree with TRBD1. CDR3 length: 13 amino acids. Germline CDR1 reads DFQATT; CDR2 reads SNEGSKA (reference sequence). The trim removed 2 bases at V and 5 bases at J, leaving 5 bases unmatched. As DNA, the CDR3 is TGCAGTGCTAGATGGGACAGTAATTATGGCTACACCTTC. Its translation: CSARWDSNYGYTF.